Listed below are T cell receptor beta chains from one sample, sequenced in a study of T cells after posttransplantation cyclophosphamide. Profiled with immunoSEQ multiplex PCR; TCRdb holds only in-frame clones, not every one. The repertoire holds around 9,000 clones, with nearly 99% as singletons. Source material: naive CD8+ T cells sorted from PBMCs. The receptor set was obtained from a middle-aged man in good health, CMV-negative, and a related stem cell transplant donor. CDR3s include the opening cysteine and the closing phenylalanine or tryptophan. D genes are given only for firm matches.

length: 19; J: TRBJ2-1; D: NA; V: TRBV27; DNA: TGTGCCAGCAGTTTATCCCTGGCTAGACAGCTAAGCTCCTACAATGAGCAGTTCTTC; CDR3: CASSLSLARQLSSYNEQFF
length: 15; J: TRBJ2-1; D: TRBD1; V: TRBV5-1; DNA: TGCGCCAGCAGTTCGGGGCGTGACAGGGTCAATGAGCAGTTCTTC; CDR3: CASSSGRDRVNEQFF
length: 14; J: TRBJ2-1; D: NA; V: TRBV9; DNA: TGTGCCAGCAGCGTAGTCGGGGTACAAGATGAGCAGTTCTTC; CDR3: CASSVVGVQDEQFF
length: 14; J: TRBJ2-7; D: TRBD1; V: TRBV9; DNA: TGTGCCAGTCGCCCCGGGACAGGGGCAGGCGAGCAGTACTTC; CDR3: CASRPGTGAGEQYF
length: 17; J: TRBJ2-2; D: NA; V: TRBV7-9; DNA: TGTGCCAGCAGCTTGAGTACAGGGATCGCCTACACCGGGGAGCTGTTTTTT; CDR3: CASSLSTGIAYTGELFF
length: 15; J: TRBJ2-1; D: NA; V: TRBV6-1; DNA: TGTGCCAGCAGTGTTTATCAGGGTACCTACAATGAGCAGTTCTTC; CDR3: CASSVYQGTYNEQFF
length: 12; J: TRBJ1-1; D: NA; V: TRBV16; DNA: TGTGCCAGCAGCCAACAGAGACTTGAAGCTTTCTTT; CDR3: CASSQQRLEAFF
length: 15; J: TRBJ2-3; D: NA; V: TRBV10-1; DNA: TGCGCCAGCAGTTCAGCGAGACTCAGCACAGATACGCAGTATTTT; CDR3: CASSSARLSTDTQYF
length: 16; J: TRBJ1-1; D: NA; V: TRBV9; DNA: TGTGCCAGCAGCGACTTTAATGGACTCTCGAACACTGAAGCTTTCTTT; CDR3: CASSDFNGLSNTEAFF
length: 14; J: TRBJ2-7; D: NA; V: TRBV25-1; DNA: TGTGCCAGCTCCCTTGTGGCGGTAGGCGGCGAGCAGTACTTC; CDR3: CASSLVAVGGEQYF
length: 13; J: TRBJ1-1; D: TRBD1; V: TRBV27; DNA: TGTGCCAGCAACCGGGAGACAGGGGGCGAAGCTTTCTTT; CDR3: CASNRETGGEAFF
length: 14; J: TRBJ1-4; D: TRBD1; V: TRBV7-6; DNA: TGTGCCAGCAGCAGCGCGGACAGGGAGGGAAAACTGTTTTTT; CDR3: CASSSADREGKLFF
length: 16; J: TRBJ2-1; D: NA; V: TRBV19; DNA: TGTGCCAGTAGTAACCCTCCACACGATATAAACAATGAGCAGTTCTTC; CDR3: CASSNPPHDINNEQFF
length: 18; J: TRBJ1-2; D: NA; V: TRBV7-8; DNA: TGTGCCAGCAGCTTGACAAGAGACAGCGAGACCCTTAACTATGGCTACACCTTC; CDR3: CASSLTRDSETLNYGYTF